This TCR beta chain was sequenced during a study of blood T cell repertoires in COVID-19. At the level of the study: Acute and convalescent COVID-19 specimens originated in the United States, Italy and Spain. T cells, B-cell-depleted T cells, or PBMCs supplied cDNA or gDNA.

As processed by the authors: Amplified reference gene primers provided the basis for estimating nucleated cell counts. TCRdb's table, derived via immunoSEQ multiplex PCR, lists solely in-frame clones and lacks some. The V and J calls and clone size were taken over from that table, and D and trimming were inferred from the DNA. The profile shows about 190,000 clones, roughly 89% of them singletons. The germline V gene has CDR1 MGHRA and CDR2 YSYEKL. Trimming removed 0 bases from V and 1 base from J; junction bases left unmatched: 10. The CDR3 sequence is 19 residues long. This sequence was found in a man aged 40-50 years with acute or convalescent COVID-19. The V gene is TRBV4-1, the J gene TRBJ2-3, with 10 bases that match TRBD2. Sequenced material: peripheral blood. The CDR3 DNA follows: TGCGCCAGCAGCCAAGATTCATGGGCCACTAGCGGGGGCACAGATACGCAGTATTTT. The encoded protein is CASSQDSWATSGGTDTQYF.